This T cell receptor (beta chain) was captured in a study of cytomegalovirus exposure and HLA in healthy donors. In the PCR, 60 Vbeta and 13 Jbeta primers were used. In the original workflow: Unique TCR beta chains numbered around 75 million in a later analysis, with about 11 million shared. The method was immunoSEQ multiplex PCR; TCRdb's version includes in-frame clones alone and lacks a portion of them. V, J and clone size are those of that table, while D and trimming were read from the DNA. The data hold 45,000 to 60,000 clones, with approximately 67% observed a single time. As regards this clone: Its specificity is not known.

The germline V gene has CDR1 WSHSY and CDR2 SAAADI. The junction had 14 bases not matched to a gene; V was cut back by 4 bases and J by 1 base. This CDR3 spans 18 amino acids. Points from the study as a whole: A later analysis found most CMV-associated TCR beta chains apparently HLA-restricted.

The receptor comes from a man younger than 45 in good health and CMV-seronegative. The V and J genes are TRBV10-2 and TRBJ2-5, with 8 bases fitting TRBD1. Sequenced input: PBMCs. The CDR3 loop reads CASSGWTGSTLPQETQYF. The CDR3 DNA follows: TGCGCCAGCAGTGGCTGGACAGGGTCAACCCTCCCCCAAGAGACCCAGTACTTC.